Listed below are T cell receptor delta chains from one sample, sequenced in a study of delta chains in infants with herpesvirus infections. TCRdb applied CATT to the RT-PCR reads for clone calling. Of around 1,300 delta-chain clones in the sample, around a third were seen once. Material: peripheral blood, obtained at time point 1 of longitudinal follow-up. Receptor source: a human donor who was a Ugandan infant, either HIV-exposed or HIV-unexposed (not recorded which). The CDR3 runs from the conserved cysteine through the conserved F or W. Fields, in order: D gene, J gene, V gene, clone size, CDR3 DNA, CDR3 protein. The D gene is left open where the match is weak. Size tells how often a clone was seen (once, few, many) or the class of an expanded clone, and some rows leave it out.

>.|TRDJ1|TRDV1|.
TGTGCTCTTGGGGAGCCGGTTTCCTACCTGGGGGGCCACTACACCGATAAACTCATCTTT
CALGEPVSYLGGHYTDKLIF
>TRDD3|TRDJ1|TRDV1|.
TGTGCTCTTGGGGACAGGGACCCCGAGTCGGCTCCTCCTGGGGGATACCGCCCGTACACCGATAAACTCATCTTT
CALGDRDPESAPPGGYRPYTDKLIF
>.|TRDJ1|TRDV1|medium-sized
TGTGCTCTTGGGGCCTGGGGTCTCCTACACGGGGGTTGGGGATCTTACACCGATAAACTCATCTTT
CALGAWGLLHGGWGSYTDKLIF
>TRDD3|TRDJ1|TRDV1|few
TGTGCTCTTGGGGACCTGCAGCCTAAAGGGTACTGGGGGACCGATAAACTCATCTTT
CALGDLQPKGYWGTDKLIF
>TRDD3|TRDJ1|TRDV1|large
TGTGCTCTTGGGGAAGGGGGCAGTACTGGGGGATACAATAAACTCATCTTT
CALGEGGSTGGYNKLIF
>.|TRDJ3|TRDV2|medium-sized
TGTGCCTCCCCCGGATGGCTCTCCTGGGACACCCGACAGATGTTTTTC
CASPGWLSWDTRQMFF
>.|TRDJ1|TRDV1|.
TGTGCTCTTGGTACCTTCCCGCAGTACACCGATAAACTCATCTTT
CALGTFPQYTDKLIF
>TRDD3|TRDJ1|TRDV1|few
TGTGCTCTTGGGGATCAATCTTGGGGGATACAGGGTAAACTCATCTTT
CALGDQSWGIQGKLIF
>TRDD3|TRDJ2|TRDV2|.
TGTGCCTGTGACGCCGGGACTGGGGGCCGGACAGCACAACTCTTCTTT
CACDAGTGGRTAQLFF
>TRDD3|TRDJ1|TRDV1|medium-sized
TGTGCTCTTGGGGAAAGTCCCTGGGGGACTTACACCGATAAACTCATCTTT
CALGESPWGTYTDKLIF
>TRDD3|TRDJ1|TRDV1|medium-sized
TGTGCTCTTGGGGAACTGCCCTCGGGGATACGAAAAGGTACCGATAAACTCATCTTT
CALGELPSGIRKGTDKLIF
>TRDD3|TRDJ1|TRDV1|large
TGTGCTCTTGGGGAACTAGGTGGCAGTTGCCTTCCTACGTGTCCATACTGGGGGATACCGATGTTCGATAAACTCATCTTT
CALGELGGSCLPTCPYWGIPMFDKLIF
>TRDD3|TRDJ1|TRDV1|medium-sized
TGTGCTCTTGGGGGCCCACAACTTCAACTACTTGCTGGGGGATACAACACCGATAAACTCATCTTT
CALGGPQLQLLAGGYNTDKLIF
>.|TRDJ1|TRDV1|medium-sized
TGTGCTCTTGGGGAGGCCTTCCTAGCTGGGGGACTCGTGTACACCGATAAACTCATCTTT
CALGEAFLAGGLVYTDKLIF
>TRDD3|TRDJ1|TRDV1|large
TGTGCTCTTGGGGAGTTTTCCCCAAACCTCTCTACTGGGGGATATCGAGGTAAACTCATCTTT
CALGEFSPNLSTGGYRGKLIF
>TRDD3|TRDJ2|TRDV1|medium-sized
TGTGCTCTTGGGGACCCGAGCAGGCTACAGACTGGGGGTGCTTTGACAGCACAACTCTTCTTT
CALGDPSRLQTGGALTAQLFF
>TRDD3|TRDJ1|TRAV38-2/DV8|large
TGTGCTTATTCCTTTTCCCTCTTCTCCAGTACTGGGGACACCGATAAACTCATCTTT
CAYSFSLFSSTGDTDKLIF
>TRDD3|TRDJ1|TRDV1|medium-sized
TGTGCTCTTGGGGAACCTTCCGTACTGGGGGATACCGTCGATAAACTCATCTTT
CALGEPSVLGDTVDKLIF
>.|TRDJ1|TRDV1|medium-sized
TGTGCTCTTGGGGAACAATCTTCCTCCGGGTTTTACACCGATAAACTCATCTTT
CALGEQSSSGFYTDKLIF
>TRDD3|TRDJ1|TRDV1|medium-sized
TGTGCTCTTGGGGATAAATACTGGGGGATACCAGCAAACGATAAACTCATCTTT
CALGDKYWGIPANDKLIF
>.|TRDJ1|TRDV1|medium-sized
TGTGCTCTTGGGGTGCGCCCGGAGGCCTTCCTACGCTCTGGGGGACCTTATAAACTCATCTTT
CALGVRPEAFLRSGGPYKLIF
>.|TRDJ2|TRDV1|few
TGTGCTCTTGGGGAAGGATCCTTCCTTTCGTACTGGGCCCCCCTAACAGCACAACTCTTCTTT
CALGEGSFLSYWAPLTAQLFF
>.|TRDJ1|TRDV1|few
TGTGCTCTTGGGGAATTCAGCCTCAACACCGATAAACTCATCTTT
CALGEFSLNTDKLIF
>.|TRDJ1|TRDV1|.
TGTGCTCTTGGGGAACGGAATTCCGGATCTGTACCCGATAAACTCATCTTT
CALGERNSGSVPDKLIF
>TRDD3|TRDJ2|TRDV2|.
TGTGCCTGTCCGTACTGGGGGATAGAACCTTTGACAGCACAACTCTTCTTT
CACPYWGIEPLTAQLFF
>.|TRDJ2|TRDV1|medium-sized
TGTGCTCTTGGGGACTTCCTTCCTATCCCACAGGGGGATACCGGTTTGACAGCACAACTCTTCTTT
CALGDFLPIPQGDTGLTAQLFF
>.|TRDJ1|TRDV1|.
TGTGCTCTTGGGGAACGGACAGGATACACCGATAAACTCATCTTT
CALGERTGYTDKLIF
>.|TRDJ3|TRDV2|medium-sized
TGTGCCTGTGACACCGCCATGGGGTCCCTCTCCTGGGACACCCGACAGATGTTTTTC
CACDTAMGSLSWDTRQMFF
>TRDD3|TRDJ1|TRDV3|few
TGTGCCTTTACAAGGGGGGGGATACGCGGCACCGATAAACTCATCTTT
CAFTRGGIRGTDKLIF
>TRDD3|TRDJ1|TRDV1|.
TGTGCTCTTCGTCGTTGGGGGATATCCACCGATAAACTCATCTTT
CALRRWGISTDKLIF
>TRDD3|TRDJ2|TRAV38-2/DV8|medium-sized
TGTGCTTATAGGAGTCCGATGGGGGATACGCCTTTGACAGCACAACTCTTCTTT
CAYRSPMGDTPLTAQLFF
>TRDD3|TRDJ1|TRAV29/DV5|medium-sized
TGTGCAGCAAGTCACCCGTACTGGGGGACCGATAAACTCATCTTT
CAASHPYWGTDKLIF
>TRDD3|TRDJ3|TRDV1|medium-sized
TGTGCTCTTGGGGACTGGGGGATGGACACCCGACAGATGTTTTTC
CALGDWGMDTRQMFF
>TRDD3|TRDJ1|TRDV1|medium-sized
TGTGCTCTTGGGTCGTACTGGGGGACGTACACCGATAAACTCATCTTT
CALGSYWGTYTDKLIF
>TRDD3|TRDJ1|TRDV1|large
TGTGCTCTTGGGGAACGAGGGGGTCTTTTTGTGGGTACTGGGGGACGTTCCGATAAACTCATCTTT
CALGERGGLFVGTGGRSDKLIF
>TRDD3|TRDJ1|TRDV1|large
TGTGCTCTTGGGGAACTAGAATGCTGGGGGATTAAAGGTACCGATAAACTCATCTTT
CALGELECWGIKGTDKLIF
>.|TRDJ2|TRAV36/DV7|medium-sized
TGTGCTGTGGAGGGGGATACAGCACAACTCTTCTTT
CAVEGDTAQLFF
>TRDD3|TRDJ1|TRDV1|medium-sized
TGTGCTCTTGGGGAAGGTGGGGGGATACGCCCTACGAGTATAACCGATAAACTCATCTTT
CALGEGGGIRPTSITDKLIF
>TRDD3|TRDJ1|TRDV1|large
TGTGCTCTTGGGTTACGCATACTGGGGGATACTTCATTCGATAAACTCATCTTT
CALGLRILGDTSFDKLIF